The present T cell receptor (beta chain) was sequenced within a study of shared clonotypes between healthy human individuals. Study-wide results and caveats: Among non-shared clonotypes, generation probabilities were lower than among those shared by all four donors. Sequencing depth was predicted to influence how clonotypes are shared among donors.

Comments on this clone: Its specificity is unknown.

Source study methods: Junction-only sequences without quality scores were provided by ImmunoSEQ, so filtering was different. The repertoire was sequenced with immunoSEQ multiplex PCR; TCRdb's copy has only in-frame clones and lacks some. From that table come the V and J calls and clone size; the DNA was used to work out D and trimming. The profile covers around 200,000 clones, with roughly 70% appearing a single time and over 9.5% taken by the ten largest. Per the germline V gene, CDR1 is MDHEN and CDR2 is SYDVKM. The CDR3 runs 14 residues. The germline V and J ends were trimmed by 2 bases and 6 bases, with 11 bases remaining between them.

The receptor was derived from a man in his thirties or forties in good health. This chain connects TRBV28 to TRBJ1-5; D gene ambiguous. Sequencing was carried out using memory CD4+ T cells sorted from blood. Regarding subset: CD45RA-negative fraction. CDR3 in DNA: TGTGCCAGCAGTTTACAGGTGAGCGGTCAGCCCCAGCATTTT. The encoded protein is CASSLQVSGQPQHF.